This T cell receptor (beta chain) originates from a study of cytomegalovirus exposure and HLA in healthy donors. General study results and limits: Rarity characterized most TCR sequences, yet some public TCRs appeared in many donors. Relative to equally common others, HLA-associated TCR beta chains showed greater clonal expansion in a later analysis.

In the PCR, 60 Vbeta and 13 Jbeta primers were used. Using immunoSEQ multiplex PCR, the repertoire was profiled, and TCRdb retains in-frame clones only, with some absent. The sample yields 110,000 or so clones, roughly 76% seen once. V was shortened by 2 bases and J by 4 bases, with 9 bases between the two germline ends. Germline assignment: CDR1 SGHNT and CDR2 YYREEE (reference sequence). There are 13 residues in the CDR3. As for this clone: Its antigen is undetermined.

The chain couples TRBV5-4 to TRBJ1-1, with D uncertain. This receptor was identified in a man between 50 and 59 years old in good health and CMV-seropositive. Sample: PBMCs. The CDR3 loop reads CASSFAASTEAFF. CDR3 DNA: TGTGCCAGCAGCTTTGCGGCAAGCACTGAAGCTTTCTTT.